This section outlines one T cell receptor (beta chain) sequence together with its context. Germline V CDR1 and CDR2: SGDLS, YYNGEE. The CDR3 extends over 17 amino acids. The junction had 8 bases not matched to a gene; V was cut back by 0 bases and J by 8 bases. This specimen comes from a study of OX40 agonist ivuxolimab in advanced cancers. Overall study: Clinicians treated patients with ivuxolimab, an agonistic anti-OX40 (CD134) antibody.

Measured with immunoSEQ multiplex PCR; TCRdb has only the in-frame clones, and not every one. There are tens of thousands of clones in the sample; 70% to 90% occur only once, and 0.64% lies in the top ten. Source: CD4+ or CD8+ T cells sorted from blood, taken in a trial of the OX40 agonist ivuxolimab. This clonotype originated in an adult with an advanced solid tumor such as melanoma, head and neck, liver or kidney cancer. This chain joins TRBV9 and TRBJ2-1; 13 bases map to TRBD2. The CDR3, as DNA: TGTGCCAGCAGCGTAGGCCTAACTAGCGGGAGGGCGTATGAGCAGTTCTTC. Translated, it gives CASSVGLTSGRAYEQFF.